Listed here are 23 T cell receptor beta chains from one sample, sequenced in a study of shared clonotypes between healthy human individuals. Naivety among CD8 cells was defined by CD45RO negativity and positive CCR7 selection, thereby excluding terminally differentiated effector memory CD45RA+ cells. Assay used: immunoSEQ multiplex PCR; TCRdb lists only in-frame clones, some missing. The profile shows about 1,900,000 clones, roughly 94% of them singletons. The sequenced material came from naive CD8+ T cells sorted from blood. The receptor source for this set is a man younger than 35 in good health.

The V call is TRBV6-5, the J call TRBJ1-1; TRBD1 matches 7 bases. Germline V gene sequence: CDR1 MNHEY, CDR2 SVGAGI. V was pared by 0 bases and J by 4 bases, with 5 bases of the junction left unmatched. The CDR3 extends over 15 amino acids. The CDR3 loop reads CASSYSEGASTEAFF. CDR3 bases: TGTGCCAGCAGTTACTCGGAGGGGGCGAGCACTGAAGCTTTCTTT.

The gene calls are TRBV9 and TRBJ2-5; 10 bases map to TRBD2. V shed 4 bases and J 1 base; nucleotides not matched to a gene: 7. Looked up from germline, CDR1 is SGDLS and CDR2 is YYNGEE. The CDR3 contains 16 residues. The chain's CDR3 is CASSPGLADLQETQYF. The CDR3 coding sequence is TGTGCCAGCAGCCCTGGACTAGCGGACCTCCAAGAGACCCAGTACTTC.

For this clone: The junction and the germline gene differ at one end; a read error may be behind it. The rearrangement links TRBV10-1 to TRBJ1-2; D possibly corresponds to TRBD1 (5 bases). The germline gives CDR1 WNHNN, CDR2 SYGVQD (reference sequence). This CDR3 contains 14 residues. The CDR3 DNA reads TGCGCCAGCAGTGAGGAGAGGTTTTCGGGGGTAATCAACTTC. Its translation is CASSEERFSGVINF.

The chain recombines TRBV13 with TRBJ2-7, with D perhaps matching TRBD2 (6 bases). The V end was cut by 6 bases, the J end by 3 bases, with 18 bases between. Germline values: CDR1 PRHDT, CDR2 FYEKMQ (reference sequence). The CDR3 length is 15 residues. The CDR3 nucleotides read TGTGCCAGCAGTCTCAACGGGGGTATGATCTACGAGCAGTACTTC. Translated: CASSLNGGMIYEQYF.

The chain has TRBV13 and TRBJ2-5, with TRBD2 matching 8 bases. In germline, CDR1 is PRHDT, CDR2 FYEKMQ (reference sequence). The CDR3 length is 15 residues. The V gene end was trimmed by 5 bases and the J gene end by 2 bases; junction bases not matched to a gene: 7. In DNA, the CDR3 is TGTGCCAGCAGCCCAGTCGGGGGGGAACAAGAGACCCAGTACTTC. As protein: CASSPVGGEQETQYF.

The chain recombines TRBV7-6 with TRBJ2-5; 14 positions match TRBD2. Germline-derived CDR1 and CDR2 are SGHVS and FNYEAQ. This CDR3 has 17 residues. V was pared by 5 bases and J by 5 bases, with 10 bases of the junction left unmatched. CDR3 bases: TGTGCCAGCAGCCAGGGACTAGCGGGAGTAGTTTATGAGACCCAGTACTTC. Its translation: CASSQGLAGVVYETQYF.

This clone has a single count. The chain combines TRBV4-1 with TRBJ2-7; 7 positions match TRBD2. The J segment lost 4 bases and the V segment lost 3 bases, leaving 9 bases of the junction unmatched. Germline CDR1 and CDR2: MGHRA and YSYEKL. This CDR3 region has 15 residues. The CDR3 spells CASSQGDWGGYEQYF. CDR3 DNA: TGCGCCAGCAGCCAGGGAGACTGGGGGGGGTACGAGCAGTACTTC.

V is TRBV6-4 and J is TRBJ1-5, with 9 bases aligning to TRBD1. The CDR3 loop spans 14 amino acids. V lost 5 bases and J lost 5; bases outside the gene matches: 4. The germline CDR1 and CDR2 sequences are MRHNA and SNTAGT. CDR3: CASSTRDRDQPQHF. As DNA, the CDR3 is TGTGCCAGCAGTACCCGGGACAGGGATCAGCCCCAGCATTTT.

The CDR3 spells CASSSGLAGPSTTDTQYF. The CDR3 bases are TGCGCCAGCAGCTCCGGACTAGCGGGACCTTCTACAACAGATACGCAGTATTTT. V is TRBV5-1 and J is TRBJ2-3; TRBD2 matches at 12 bases. The germline V gene encodes CDR1 SGHRS and CDR2 YFSETQ. The CDR3 length is 18 residues. Trimming at V came to 3 bases and at J to 3 bases, leaving 11 bases not matched to a gene.

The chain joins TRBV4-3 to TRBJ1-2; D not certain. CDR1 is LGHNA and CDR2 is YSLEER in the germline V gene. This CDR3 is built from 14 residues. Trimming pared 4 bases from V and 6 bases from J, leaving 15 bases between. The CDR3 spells CASSPLLPPDGYTF. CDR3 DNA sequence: TGCGCCAGCAGCCCGCTATTGCCCCCGGATGGCTACACCTTC.

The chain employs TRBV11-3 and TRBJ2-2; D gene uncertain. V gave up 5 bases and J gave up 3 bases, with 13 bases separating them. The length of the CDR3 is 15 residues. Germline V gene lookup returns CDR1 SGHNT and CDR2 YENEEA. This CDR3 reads CASSNNNYDTGELFF. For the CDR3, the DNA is TGTGCCAGCAGCAATAACAACTACGACACCGGGGAGCTGTTTTTT.

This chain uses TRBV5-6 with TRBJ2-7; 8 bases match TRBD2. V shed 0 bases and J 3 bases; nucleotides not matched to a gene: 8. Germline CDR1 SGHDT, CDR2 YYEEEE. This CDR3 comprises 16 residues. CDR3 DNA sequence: TGTGCCAGCAGCTTGGCGGTGACTAGCGTTTTCTACGAGCAGTACTTC. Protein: CASSLAVTSVFYEQYF. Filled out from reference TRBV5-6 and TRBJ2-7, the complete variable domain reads DAGVTQSPTHLIKTRGQQVTLRCSPKSGHDTVSWYQQALGQGPQFIFQYYEEEERQRGNFPDRFSGHQFPNYSSELNVNALLLGDSALYLCASSLAVTSVFYEQYFGPGTRLTVT.

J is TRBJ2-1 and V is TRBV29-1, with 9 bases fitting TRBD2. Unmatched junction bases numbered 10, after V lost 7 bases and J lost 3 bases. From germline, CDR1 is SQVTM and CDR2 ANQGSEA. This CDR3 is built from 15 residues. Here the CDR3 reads CSAHRGSGSYNEQFF. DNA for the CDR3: TGCAGCGCCCACCGGGGTAGCGGGAGCTACAATGAGCAGTTCTTC.

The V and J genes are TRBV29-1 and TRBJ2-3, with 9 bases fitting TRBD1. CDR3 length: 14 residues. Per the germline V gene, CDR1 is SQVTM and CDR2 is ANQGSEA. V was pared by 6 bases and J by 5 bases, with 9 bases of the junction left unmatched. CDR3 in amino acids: CSVLGTGWGDTQYF. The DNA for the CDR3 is TGCAGCGTCCTTGGGACAGGGTGGGGAGATACGCAGTATTTT.

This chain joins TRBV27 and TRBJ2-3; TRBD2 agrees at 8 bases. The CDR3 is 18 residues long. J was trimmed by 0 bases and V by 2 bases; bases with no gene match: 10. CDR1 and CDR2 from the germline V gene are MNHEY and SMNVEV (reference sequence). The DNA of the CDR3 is TGTGCCAGCAGTTTAGTGGTGCCTAGCGGGCCCAGCACAGATACGCAGTATTTT. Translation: CASSLVVPSGPSTDTQYF.

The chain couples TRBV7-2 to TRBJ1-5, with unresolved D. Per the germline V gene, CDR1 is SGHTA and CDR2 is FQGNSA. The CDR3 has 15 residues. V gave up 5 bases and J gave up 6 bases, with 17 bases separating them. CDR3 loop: CASSLTTATGQPQHF. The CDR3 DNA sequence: TGTGCCAGCAGCCTGACAACCGCGACGGGTCAGCCCCAGCATTTT.

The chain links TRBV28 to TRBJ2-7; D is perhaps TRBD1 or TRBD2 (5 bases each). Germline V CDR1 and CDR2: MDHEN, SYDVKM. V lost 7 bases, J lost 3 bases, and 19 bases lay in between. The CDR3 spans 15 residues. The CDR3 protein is CASNSAGTYHYEQYF. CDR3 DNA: TGTGCCAGCAACTCTGCCGGGACCTACCACTACGAGCAGTACTTC.

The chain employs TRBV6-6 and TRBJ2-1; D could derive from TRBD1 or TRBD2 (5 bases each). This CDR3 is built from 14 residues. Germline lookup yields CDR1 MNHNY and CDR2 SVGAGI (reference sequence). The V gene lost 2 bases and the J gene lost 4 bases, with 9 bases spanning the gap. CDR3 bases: TGTGCCAGCAGTTACAGGGGACGGTACAATGAGCAGTTCTTC. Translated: CASSYRGRYNEQFF.

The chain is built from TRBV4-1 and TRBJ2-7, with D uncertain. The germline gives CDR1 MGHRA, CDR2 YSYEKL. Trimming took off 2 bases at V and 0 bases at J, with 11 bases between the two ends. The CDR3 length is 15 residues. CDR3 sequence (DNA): TGCGCCAGCAGCCAAAAAATTAGGAGCTCCTACGAGCAGTACTTC. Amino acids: CASSQKIRSSYEQYF.

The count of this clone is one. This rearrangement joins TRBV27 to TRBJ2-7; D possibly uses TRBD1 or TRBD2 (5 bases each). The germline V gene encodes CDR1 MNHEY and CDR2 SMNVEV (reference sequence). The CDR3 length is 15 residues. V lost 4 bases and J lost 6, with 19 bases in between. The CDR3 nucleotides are TGTGCCAGCAGTTCAAACGGGACGCCTGAGGGCGAGCAGTACTTC. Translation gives CASSSNGTPEGEQYF.

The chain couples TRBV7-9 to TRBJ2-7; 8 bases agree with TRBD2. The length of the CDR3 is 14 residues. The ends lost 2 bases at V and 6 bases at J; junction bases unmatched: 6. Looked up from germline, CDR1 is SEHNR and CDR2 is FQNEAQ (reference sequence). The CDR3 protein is CASSLPAGAREQYF. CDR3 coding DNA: TGTGCCAGCAGCTTACCAGCGGGAGCTCGCGAGCAGTACTTC.

The CDR3 spells CASSALGTEAFF. DNA for the CDR3: TGTGCCAGCAGCGCCCTAGGCACTGAAGCTTTCTTT. This sequence joins TRBV11-2 and TRBJ1-1; unclear D gene. V gave up 5 bases and J gave up 4 bases, with 8 bases separating them. The CDR3 has 12 amino acids. Looked up from germline, CDR1 is SGHAT and CDR2 is FQNNGV.

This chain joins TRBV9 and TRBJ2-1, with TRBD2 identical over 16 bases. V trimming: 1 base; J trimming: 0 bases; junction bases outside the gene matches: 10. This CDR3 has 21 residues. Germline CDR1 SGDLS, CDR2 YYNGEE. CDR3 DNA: TGTGCCAGCAGCGTACCGCAATCGGGACTAGCGGGAGGGAGCTCCTACAATGAGCAGTTCTTC. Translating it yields CASSVPQSGLAGGSSYNEQFF.